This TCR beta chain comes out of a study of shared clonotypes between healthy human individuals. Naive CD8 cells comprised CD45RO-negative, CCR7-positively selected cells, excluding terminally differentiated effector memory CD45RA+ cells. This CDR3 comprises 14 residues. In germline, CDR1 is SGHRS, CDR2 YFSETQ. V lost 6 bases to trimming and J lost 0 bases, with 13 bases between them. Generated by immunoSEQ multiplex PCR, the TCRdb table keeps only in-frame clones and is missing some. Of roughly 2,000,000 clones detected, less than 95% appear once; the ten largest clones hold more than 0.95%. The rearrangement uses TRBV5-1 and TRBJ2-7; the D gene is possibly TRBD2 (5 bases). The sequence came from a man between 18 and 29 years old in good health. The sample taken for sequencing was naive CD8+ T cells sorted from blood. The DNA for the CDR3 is TGCGCCAGCAACGAGGGCCGCATCTCCTACGAGCAGTACTTC. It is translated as CASNEGRISYEQYF.